This T cell receptor beta chain was observed in a study of T cells in narcolepsy. About the study: Donors had narcolepsy type 1 or type 2, or were healthy controls.

Germline V CDR1 and CDR2: SNHLY, FYNNEI. The CDR3 is 13 amino acids. TCRdb keeps only in-frame clones here, not all; method: immunoSEQ multiplex PCR. This sample has about 25,000 clones, with roughly 83% found just once. Of note for this clone: Compared with germline, one end of the junction differs, possibly owing to a read error.

The sequencing input was CD45RA- memory CD4+ T cells from PBMCs. The receptor comes from a human donor with narcolepsy. J is TRBJ1-1 and V is TRBV2, with D tentatively TRBD1 (5 bases). The chain's CDR3 is CASREQGMAEAFF. The CDR3 DNA reads as TGTGCCAGCCGTGAGCAGGGTATGGCTGAAGCTTTCTTT. The variable domain in full, completed from reference TRBV2 and TRBJ1-1, reads EPEVTQTPSHQVTQMGQEVILRCVPISNHLYFYWYRQILGQKVEFLVSFYNNEISEKSEIFDDQFSVERPDGSNFTLKIRSTKLEDSAMYFCASREQGMAEAFFGQGTRLTVV.